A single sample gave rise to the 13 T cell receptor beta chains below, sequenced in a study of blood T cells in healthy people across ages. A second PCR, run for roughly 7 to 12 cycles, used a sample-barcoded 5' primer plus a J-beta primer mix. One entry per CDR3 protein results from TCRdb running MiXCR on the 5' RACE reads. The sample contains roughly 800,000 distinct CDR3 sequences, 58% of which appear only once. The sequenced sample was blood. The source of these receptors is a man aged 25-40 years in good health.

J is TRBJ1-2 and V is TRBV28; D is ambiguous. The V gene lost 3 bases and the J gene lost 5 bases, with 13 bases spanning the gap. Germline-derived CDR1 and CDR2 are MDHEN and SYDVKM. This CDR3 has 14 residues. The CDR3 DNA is TGTGCCAGCAGTTTCTTTGGGAGGGAGTATGGCTACACCTTC. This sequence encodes CASSFFGREYGYTF.

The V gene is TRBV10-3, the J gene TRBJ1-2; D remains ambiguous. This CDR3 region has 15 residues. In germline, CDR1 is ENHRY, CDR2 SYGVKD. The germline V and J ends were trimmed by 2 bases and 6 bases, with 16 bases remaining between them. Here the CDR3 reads CAISELTIRRNGYTF. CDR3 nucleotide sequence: TGTGCCATCAGTGAGCTGACCATCCGACGGAATGGCTACACCTTC.

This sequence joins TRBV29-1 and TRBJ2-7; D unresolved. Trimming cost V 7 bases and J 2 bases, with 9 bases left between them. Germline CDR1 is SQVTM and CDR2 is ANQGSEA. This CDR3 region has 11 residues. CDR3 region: CSGGVTYEQYF. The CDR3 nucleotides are TGCAGCGGTGGGGTTACCTACGAGCAGTACTTC.

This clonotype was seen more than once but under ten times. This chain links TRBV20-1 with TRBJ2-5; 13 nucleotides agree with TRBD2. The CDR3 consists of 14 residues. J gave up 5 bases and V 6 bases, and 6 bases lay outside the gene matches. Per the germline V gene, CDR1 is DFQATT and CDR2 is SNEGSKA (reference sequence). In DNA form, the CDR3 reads TGCAGTGCCAGACTAGCGGGAGGCAGTGAGACCCAGTACTTC. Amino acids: CSARLAGGSETQYF.

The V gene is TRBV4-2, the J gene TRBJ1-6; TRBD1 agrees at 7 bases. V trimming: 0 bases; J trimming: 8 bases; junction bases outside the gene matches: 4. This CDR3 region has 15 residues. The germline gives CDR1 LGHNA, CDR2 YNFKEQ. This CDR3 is CASSQETGAYSPLHF. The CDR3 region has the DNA TGTGCCAGCAGCCAAGAAACAGGGGCGTATTCACCCCTCCACTTT.

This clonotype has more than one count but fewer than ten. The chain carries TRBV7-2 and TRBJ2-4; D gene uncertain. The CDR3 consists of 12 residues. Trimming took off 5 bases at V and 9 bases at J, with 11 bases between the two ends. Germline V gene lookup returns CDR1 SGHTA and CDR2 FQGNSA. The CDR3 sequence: CASSPGPAIQYF. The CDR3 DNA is TGTGCCAGCAGCCCGGGCCCTGCCATTCAGTACTTC.

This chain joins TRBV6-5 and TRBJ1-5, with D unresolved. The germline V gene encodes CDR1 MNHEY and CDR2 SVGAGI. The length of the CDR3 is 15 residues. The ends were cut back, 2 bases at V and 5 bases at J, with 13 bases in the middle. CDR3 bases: TGTGCCAGCAGTTACGGCGGGGTTGGGGATCAGCCCCAGCATTTT. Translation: CASSYGGVGDQPQHF.

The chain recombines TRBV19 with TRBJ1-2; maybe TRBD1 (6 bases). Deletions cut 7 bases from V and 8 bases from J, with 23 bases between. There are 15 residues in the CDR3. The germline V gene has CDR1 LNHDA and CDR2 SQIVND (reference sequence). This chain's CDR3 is CASTITRGALDGYTF. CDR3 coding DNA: TGTGCCAGTACCATAACCAGGGGCGCCCTGGACGGCTACACCTTC.

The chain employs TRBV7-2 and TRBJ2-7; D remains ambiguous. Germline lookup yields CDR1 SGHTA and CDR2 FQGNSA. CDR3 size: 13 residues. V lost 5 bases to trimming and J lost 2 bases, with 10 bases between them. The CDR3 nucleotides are TGTGCCAGCAGCGCCTCCCGGGCCTACGAGCAGTACTTC. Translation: CASSASRAYEQYF.

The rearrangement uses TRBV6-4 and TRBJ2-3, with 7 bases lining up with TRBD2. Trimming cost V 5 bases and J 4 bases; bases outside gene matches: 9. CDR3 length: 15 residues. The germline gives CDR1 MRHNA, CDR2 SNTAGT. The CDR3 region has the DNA TGTGCCAGCAGTCAGCGGGGAGGCGCTTCAGATACGCAGTATTTT. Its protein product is CASSQRGGASDTQYF.

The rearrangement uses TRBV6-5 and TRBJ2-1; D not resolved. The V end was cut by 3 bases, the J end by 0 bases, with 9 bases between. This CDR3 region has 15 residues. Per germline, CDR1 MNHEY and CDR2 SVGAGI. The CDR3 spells CASSYSGPSYNEQFF. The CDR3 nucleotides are TGTGCCAGCAGTTATTCGGGCCCCTCCTACAATGAGCAGTTCTTC.

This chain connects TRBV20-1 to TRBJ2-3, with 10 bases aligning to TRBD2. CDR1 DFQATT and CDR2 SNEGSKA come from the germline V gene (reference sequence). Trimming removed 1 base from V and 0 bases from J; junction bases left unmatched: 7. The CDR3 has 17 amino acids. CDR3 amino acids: CSARGPMTSGSTDTQYF. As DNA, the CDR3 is TGCAGTGCTAGAGGCCCGATGACTAGCGGGAGCACAGATACGCAGTATTTT.

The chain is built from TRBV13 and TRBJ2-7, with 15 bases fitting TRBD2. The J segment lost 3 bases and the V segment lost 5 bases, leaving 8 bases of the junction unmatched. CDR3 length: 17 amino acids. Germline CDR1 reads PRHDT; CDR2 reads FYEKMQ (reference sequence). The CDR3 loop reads CASSPWTSGGAIYEQYF. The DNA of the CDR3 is TGTGCCAGCAGCCCCTGGACTAGCGGGGGGGCGATCTACGAGCAGTACTTC.